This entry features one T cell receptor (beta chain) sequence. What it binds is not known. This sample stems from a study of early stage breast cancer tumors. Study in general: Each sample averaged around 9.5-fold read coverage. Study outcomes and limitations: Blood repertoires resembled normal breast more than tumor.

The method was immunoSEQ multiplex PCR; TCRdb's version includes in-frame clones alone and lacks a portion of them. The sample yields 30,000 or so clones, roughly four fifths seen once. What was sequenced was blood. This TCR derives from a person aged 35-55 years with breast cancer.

CDR3 sequence (DNA): TGCGCCAGCAGCCAAGCGTTCGGACTAGTCGATTACGAGCAGTACTTC. Protein sequence: CASSQAFGLVDYEQYF. The V call is TRBV4-1, the J call TRBJ2-7; 7 bases are shared with TRBD2. The CDR3 spans 16 residues. Germline CDR1 MGHRA, CDR2 YSYEKL. The ends lost 1 base at V and 4 bases at J; junction bases unmatched: 10.